This TCR beta chain was found in a study of cytomegalovirus exposure and HLA in healthy donors. Trimming shortened V by 4 bases and J by 0 bases, and 10 bases separated the two germline ends. This CDR3 is 15 amino acids long. CDR1 and CDR2 from the germline V gene are KGHSH and LQKENI. Sequenced by immunoSEQ multiplex PCR; TCRdb stores in-frame clones only, minus some. The repertoire holds under 130,000 clones, with about 88% as singletons. The sample taken for sequencing was PBMCs. The chain carries TRBV18 and TRBJ1-5; D perhaps matches TRBD1 (6 bases). This TCR derives from a woman in her late teens or twenties in good health and CMV-seropositive. The CDR3 loop is CASSRDINSNQPQHF. The DNA for the CDR3 is TGTGCCAGCTCACGGGACATTAATAGCAATCAGCCCCAGCATTTT.